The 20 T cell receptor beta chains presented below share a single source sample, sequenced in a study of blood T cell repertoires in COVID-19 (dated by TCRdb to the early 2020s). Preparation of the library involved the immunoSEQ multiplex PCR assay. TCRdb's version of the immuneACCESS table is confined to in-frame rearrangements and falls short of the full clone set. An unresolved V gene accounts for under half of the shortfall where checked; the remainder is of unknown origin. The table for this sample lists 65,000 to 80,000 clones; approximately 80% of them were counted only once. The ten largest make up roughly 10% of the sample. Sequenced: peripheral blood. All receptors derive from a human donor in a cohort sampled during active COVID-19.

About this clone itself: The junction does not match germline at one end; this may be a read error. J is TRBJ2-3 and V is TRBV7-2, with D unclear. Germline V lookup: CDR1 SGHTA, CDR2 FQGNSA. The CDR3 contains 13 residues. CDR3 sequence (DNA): TGTGCCAGCAGCTCTAGTTTCGGAGATGCGCAGTATTTT. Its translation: CASSSSFGDAQYF. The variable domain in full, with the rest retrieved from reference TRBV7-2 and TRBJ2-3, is GAGVSQSPSNKVTEKGKDVELRCDPISGHTALYWYRQSLGQGLEFLIYFQGNSAPDKSGLPSDRFSAERTGGSVSTLTIQRTQQEDSAVYLCASSSSFGDAQYFGPGTRLTVL.

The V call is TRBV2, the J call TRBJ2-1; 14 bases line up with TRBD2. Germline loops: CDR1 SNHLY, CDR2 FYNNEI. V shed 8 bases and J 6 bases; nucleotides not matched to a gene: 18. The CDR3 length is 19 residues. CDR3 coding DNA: TGTGCCAGCGAAGGGGGCTCCGGGACTAGCGGGAGAAGCTTCAATGAGCAGTTCTTC. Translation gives CASEGGSGTSGRSFNEQFF. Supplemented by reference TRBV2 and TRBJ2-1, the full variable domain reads EPEVTQTPSHQVTQMGQEVILRCVPISNHLYFYWYRQILGQKVEFLVSFYNNEISEKSEIFDDQFSVERPDGSNFTLKIRSTKLEDSAMYFCASEGGSGTSGRSFNEQFFGPGTRLTVL.

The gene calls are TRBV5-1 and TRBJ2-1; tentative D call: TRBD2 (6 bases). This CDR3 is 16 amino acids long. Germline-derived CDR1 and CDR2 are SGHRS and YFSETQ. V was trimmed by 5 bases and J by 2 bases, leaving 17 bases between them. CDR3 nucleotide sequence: TGCGCCAGCAGTCCCCTCCCCGCGGGGCCCTACAATGAGCAGTTCTTC. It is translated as CASSPLPAGPYNEQFF.

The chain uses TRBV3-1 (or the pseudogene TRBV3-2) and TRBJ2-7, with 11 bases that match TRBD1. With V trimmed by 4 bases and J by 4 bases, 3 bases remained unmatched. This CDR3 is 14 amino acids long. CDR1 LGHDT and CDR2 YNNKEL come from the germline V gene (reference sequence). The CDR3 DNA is TGTGCCAGCAGCCGGACAGGGGGCGGGTACGAGCAGTACTTC. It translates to CASSRTGGGYEQYF.

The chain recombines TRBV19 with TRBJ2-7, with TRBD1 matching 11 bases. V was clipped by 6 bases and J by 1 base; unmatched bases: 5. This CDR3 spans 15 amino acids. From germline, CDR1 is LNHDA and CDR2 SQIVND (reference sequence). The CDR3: CASSTGTGGSYEQYF. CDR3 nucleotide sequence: TGTGCCAGTAGCACTGGGACAGGGGGGTCCTACGAGCAGTACTTC.

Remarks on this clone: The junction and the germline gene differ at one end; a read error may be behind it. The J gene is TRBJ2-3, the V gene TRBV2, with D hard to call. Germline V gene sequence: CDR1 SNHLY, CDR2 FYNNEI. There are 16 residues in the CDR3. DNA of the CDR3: TGTGCCAGCAGTGATGGTCTGAGTACGCGCACGGATACGCAGTATTTT. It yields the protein CASSDGLSTRTDTQYF.

CDR3 residues: CASSLSSTEAFF. In nucleotides, the CDR3 is TGTGCCAGCAGTTTATCGAGCACTGAAGCTTTCTTT. The chain recombines TRBV28 with TRBJ1-1; the D is unclear. The V gene's germline CDR1 is MDHEN and CDR2 SYDVKM. The CDR3 loop spans 12 amino acids. V was shortened by 1 base and J by 4 bases, with 4 bases between the two germline ends.

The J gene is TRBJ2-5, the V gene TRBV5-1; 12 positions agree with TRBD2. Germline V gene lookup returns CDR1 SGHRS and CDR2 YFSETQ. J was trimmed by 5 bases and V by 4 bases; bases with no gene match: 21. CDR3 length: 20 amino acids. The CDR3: CASSLIPKFELAGGRETQYF. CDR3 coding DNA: TGCGCCAGCAGCCTTATCCCCAAGTTCGAACTAGCGGGAGGAAGGGAGACCCAGTACTTC. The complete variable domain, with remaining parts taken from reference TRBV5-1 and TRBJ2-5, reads KAGVTQTPRYLIKTRGQQVTLSCSPISGHRSVSWYQQTPGQGLQFLFEYFSETQRNKGNFPGRFSGRQFSNSRSEMNVSTLELGDSALYLCASSLIPKFELAGGRETQYFGPGTRLLVL.

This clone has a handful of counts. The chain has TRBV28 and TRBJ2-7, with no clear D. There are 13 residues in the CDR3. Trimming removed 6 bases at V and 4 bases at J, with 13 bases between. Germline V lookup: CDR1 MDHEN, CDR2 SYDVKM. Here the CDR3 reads CASRNTFRYEQYF. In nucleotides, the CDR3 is TGTGCCAGCAGAAATACGTTTCGGTACGAGCAGTACTTC.

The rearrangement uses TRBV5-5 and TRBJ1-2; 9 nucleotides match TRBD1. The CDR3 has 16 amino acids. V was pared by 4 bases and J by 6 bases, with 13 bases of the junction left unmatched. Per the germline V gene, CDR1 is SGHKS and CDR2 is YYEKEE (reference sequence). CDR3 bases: TGTGCCAGCAGCCCACTCCAAGGACAGGGGATCCATGGCTACACCTTC. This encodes CASSPLQGQGIHGYTF.

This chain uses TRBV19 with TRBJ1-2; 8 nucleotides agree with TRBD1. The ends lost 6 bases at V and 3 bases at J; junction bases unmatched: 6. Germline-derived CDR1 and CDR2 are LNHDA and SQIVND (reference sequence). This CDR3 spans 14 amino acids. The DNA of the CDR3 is TGTGCCAGTAGGACAGGGGAGGTTTACTATGGCTACACCTTC. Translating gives CASRTGEVYYGYTF. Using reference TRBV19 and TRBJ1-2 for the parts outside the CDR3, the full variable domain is DGGITQSPKYLFRKEGQNVTLSCEQNLNHDAMYWYRQDPGQGLRLIYYSQIVNDFQKGDIAEGYSVSREKKESFPLTVTSAQKNPTAFYLCASRTGEVYYGYTFGSGTRLTVV.

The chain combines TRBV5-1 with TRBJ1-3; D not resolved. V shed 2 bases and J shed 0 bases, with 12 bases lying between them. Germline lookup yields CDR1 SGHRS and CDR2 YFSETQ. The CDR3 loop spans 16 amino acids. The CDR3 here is CASSLAPGSSGNTIYF. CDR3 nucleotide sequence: TGCGCCAGCAGCTTAGCTCCGGGGTCCTCTGGAAACACCATATATTTT.

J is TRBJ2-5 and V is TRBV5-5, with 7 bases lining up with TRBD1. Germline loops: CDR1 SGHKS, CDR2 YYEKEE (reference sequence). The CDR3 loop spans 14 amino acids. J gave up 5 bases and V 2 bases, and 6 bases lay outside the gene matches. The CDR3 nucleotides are TGTGCCAGCAGCTTCTGGACAGGTTACGAGACCCAGTACTTC. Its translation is CASSFWTGYETQYF.

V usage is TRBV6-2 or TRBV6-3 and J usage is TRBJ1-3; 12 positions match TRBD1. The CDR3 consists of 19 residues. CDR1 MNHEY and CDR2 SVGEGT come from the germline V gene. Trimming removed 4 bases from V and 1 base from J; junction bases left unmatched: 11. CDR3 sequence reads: CASSSGTGGLLGSGNTIYF. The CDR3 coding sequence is TGTGCCAGCAGTTCCGGGACAGGGGGCCTCTTAGGGTCTGGAAACACCATATATTTT.

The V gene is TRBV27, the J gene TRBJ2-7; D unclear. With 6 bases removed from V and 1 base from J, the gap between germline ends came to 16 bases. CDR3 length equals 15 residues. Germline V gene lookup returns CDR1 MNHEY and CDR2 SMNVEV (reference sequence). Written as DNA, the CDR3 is TGTGCCAGCAGCGTAAGCCGCGCTAGGTCCTACGAGCAGTACTTC. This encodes CASSVSRARSYEQYF.

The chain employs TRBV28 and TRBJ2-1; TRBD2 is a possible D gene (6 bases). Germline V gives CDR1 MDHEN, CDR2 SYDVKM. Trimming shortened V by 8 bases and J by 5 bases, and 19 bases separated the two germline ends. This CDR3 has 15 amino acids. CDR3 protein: CASQGAGTSNNEQFF. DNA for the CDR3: TGTGCCAGCCAGGGAGCCGGGACTTCAAACAATGAGCAGTTCTTC.

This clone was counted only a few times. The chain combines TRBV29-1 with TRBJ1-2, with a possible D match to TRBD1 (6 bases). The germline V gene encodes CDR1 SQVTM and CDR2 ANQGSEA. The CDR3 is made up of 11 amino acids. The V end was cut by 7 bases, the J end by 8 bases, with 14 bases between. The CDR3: CSGGGTEGYTF. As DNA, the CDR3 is TGCAGCGGAGGGGGAACGGAAGGCTACACCTTC. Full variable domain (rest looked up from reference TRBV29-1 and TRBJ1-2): SAVISQKPSRDICQRGTSLTIQCQVDSQVTMMFWYRQQPGQSLTLIATANQGSEATYESGFVIDKFPISRPNLTFSTLTVSNMSPEDSSIYLCSGGGTEGYTFGSGTRLTVV.

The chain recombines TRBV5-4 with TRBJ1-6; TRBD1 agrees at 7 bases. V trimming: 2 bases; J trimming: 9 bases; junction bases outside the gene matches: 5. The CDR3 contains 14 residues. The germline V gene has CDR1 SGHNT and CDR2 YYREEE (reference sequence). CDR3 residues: CASSLQGIGSPLHF. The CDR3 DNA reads TGTGCCAGCAGCTTACAGGGGATCGGTTCACCCCTCCACTTT.

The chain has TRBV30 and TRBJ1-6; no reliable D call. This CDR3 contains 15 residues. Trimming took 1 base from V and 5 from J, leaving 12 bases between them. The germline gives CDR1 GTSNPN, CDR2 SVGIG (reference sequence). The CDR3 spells CAWSGPTPDNSPLHF. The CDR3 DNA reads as TGTGCCTGGAGTGGGCCCACCCCTGATAATTCACCCCTCCACTTT.

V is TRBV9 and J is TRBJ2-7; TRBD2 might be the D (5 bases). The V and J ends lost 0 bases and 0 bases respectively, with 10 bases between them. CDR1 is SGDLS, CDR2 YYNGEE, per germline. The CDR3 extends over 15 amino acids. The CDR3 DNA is TGTGCCAGCAGCGTAGGATTAGCGAGCTCCTACGAGCAGTACTTC. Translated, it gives CASSVGLASSYEQYF.